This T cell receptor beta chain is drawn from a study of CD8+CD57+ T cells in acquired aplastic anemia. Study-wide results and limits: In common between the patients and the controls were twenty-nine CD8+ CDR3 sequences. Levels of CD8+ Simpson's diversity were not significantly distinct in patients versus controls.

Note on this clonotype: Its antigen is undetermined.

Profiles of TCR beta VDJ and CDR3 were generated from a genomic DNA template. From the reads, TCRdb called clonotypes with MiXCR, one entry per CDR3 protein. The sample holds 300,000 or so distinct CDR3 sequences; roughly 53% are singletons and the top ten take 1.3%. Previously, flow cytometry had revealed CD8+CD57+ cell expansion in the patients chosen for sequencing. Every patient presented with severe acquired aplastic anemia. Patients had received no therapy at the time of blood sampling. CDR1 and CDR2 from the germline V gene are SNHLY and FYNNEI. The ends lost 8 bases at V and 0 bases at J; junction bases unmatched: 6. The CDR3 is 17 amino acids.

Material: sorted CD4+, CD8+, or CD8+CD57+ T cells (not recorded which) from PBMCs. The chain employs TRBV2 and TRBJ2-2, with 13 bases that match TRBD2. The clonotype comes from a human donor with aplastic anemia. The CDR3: CASLGLAGDANTGELFF. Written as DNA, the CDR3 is TGTGCCAGCCTAGGACTAGCGGGAGATGCGAACACCGGGGAGCTGTTTTTT.